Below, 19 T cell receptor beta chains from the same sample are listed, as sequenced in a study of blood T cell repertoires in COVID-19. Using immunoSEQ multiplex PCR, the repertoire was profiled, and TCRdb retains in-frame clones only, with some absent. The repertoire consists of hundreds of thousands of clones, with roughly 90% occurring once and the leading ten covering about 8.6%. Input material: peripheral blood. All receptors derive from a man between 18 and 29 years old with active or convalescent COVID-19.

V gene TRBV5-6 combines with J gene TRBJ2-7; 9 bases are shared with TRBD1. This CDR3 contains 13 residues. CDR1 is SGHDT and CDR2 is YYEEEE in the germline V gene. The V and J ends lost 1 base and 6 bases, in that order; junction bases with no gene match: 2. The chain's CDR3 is CASSLWGQGEQYF. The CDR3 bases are TGTGCCAGCAGCTTGTGGGGACAGGGCGAGCAGTACTTC.

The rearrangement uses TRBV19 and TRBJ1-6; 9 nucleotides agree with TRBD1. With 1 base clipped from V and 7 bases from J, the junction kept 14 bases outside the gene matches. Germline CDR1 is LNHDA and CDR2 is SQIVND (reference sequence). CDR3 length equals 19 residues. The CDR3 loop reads CASSIVSTGQGDRNSPLHF. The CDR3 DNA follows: TGTGCCAGTAGTATAGTGTCAACGGGACAGGGAGATCGGAATTCACCCCTCCACTTT.

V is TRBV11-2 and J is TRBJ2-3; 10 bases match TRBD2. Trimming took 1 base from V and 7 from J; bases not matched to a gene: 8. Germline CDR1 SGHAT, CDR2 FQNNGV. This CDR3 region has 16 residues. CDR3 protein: CASSLGLAGGRNTQYF. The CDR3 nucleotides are TGTGCCAGCAGCTTAGGTTTAGCGGGGGGCCGAAATACGCAGTATTTT.

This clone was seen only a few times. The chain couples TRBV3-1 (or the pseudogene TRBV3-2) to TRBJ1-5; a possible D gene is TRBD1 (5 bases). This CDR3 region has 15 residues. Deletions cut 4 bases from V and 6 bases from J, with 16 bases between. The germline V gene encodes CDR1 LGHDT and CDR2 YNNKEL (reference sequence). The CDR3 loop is CASSLTLGASQPQHF. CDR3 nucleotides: TGTGCCAGCAGCCTGACCCTAGGGGCAAGTCAGCCCCAGCATTTT.

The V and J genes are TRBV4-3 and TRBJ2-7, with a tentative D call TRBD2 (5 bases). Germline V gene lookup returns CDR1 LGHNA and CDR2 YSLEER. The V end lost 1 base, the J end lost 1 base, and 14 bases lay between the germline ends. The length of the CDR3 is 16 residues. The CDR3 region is CASSQVYGVLSYEQYF. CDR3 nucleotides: TGCGCCAGCAGCCAAGTTTACGGGGTTCTTTCCTACGAGCAGTACTTC.

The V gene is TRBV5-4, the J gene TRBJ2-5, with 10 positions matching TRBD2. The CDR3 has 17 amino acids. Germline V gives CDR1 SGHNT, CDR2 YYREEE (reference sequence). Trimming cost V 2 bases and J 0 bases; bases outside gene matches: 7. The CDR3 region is CASSFFPLAGDQETQYF. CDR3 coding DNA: TGTGCCAGCAGCTTCTTCCCCCTAGCGGGGGACCAAGAGACCCAGTACTTC.

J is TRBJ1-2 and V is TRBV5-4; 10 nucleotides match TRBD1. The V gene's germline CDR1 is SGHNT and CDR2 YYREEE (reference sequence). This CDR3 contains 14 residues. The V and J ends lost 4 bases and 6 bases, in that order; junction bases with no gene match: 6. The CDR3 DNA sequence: TGTGCCAGCAGCCCGGGACAGGGGCATAATGGCTACACCTTC. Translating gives CASSPGQGHNGYTF. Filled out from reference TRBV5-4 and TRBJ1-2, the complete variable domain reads ETGVTQSPTHLIKTRGQQVTLRCSSQSGHNTVSWYQQALGQGPQFIFQYYREEENGRGNFPPRFSGLQFPNYSSELNVNALELDDSALYLCASSPGQGHNGYTFGSGTRLTVV.

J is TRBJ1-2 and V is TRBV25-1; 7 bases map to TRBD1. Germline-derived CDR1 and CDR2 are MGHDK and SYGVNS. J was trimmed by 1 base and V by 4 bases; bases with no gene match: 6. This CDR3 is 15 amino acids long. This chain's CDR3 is CASSGRDSYNYGYTF. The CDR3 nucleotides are TGTGCCAGCAGTGGACGGGACAGCTATAACTATGGCTACACCTTC.

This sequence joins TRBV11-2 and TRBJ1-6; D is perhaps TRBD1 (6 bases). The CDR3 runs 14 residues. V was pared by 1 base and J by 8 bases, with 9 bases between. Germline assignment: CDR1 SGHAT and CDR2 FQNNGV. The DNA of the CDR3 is TGTGCCAGCAGCTTAGGGGGGCGGGATTCACCCCTCCACTTT. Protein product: CASSLGGRDSPLHF.

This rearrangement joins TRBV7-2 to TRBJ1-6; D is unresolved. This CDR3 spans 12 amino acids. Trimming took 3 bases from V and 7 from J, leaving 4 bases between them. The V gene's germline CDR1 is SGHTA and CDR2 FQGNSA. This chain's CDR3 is CASSFRNSPLHF. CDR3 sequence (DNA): TGTGCCAGCAGCTTCAGGAATTCACCCCTCCACTTT.

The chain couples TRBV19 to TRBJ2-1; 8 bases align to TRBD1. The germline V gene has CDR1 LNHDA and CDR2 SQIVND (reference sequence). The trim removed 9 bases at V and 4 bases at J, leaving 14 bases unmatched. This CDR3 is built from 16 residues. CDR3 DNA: TGTGCCAGCGCTAAACCCCCGGGACAGGTTTACAATGAGCAGTTCTTC. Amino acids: CASAKPPGQVYNEQFF.

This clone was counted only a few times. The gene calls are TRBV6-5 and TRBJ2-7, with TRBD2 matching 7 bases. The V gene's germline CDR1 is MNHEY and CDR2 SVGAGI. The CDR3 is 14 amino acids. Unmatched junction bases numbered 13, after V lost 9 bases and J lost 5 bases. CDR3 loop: CASSTRGGIHEQYF. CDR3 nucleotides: TGTGCCAGTTCAACTCGGGGAGGGATCCACGAGCAGTACTTC.

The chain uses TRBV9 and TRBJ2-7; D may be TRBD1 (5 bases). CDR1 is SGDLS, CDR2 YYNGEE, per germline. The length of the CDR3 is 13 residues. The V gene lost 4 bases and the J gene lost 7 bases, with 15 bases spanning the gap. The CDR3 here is CASSPQSPGEQYF. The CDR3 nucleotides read TGTGCCAGCAGCCCCCAGTCCCCAGGGGAGCAGTACTTC.

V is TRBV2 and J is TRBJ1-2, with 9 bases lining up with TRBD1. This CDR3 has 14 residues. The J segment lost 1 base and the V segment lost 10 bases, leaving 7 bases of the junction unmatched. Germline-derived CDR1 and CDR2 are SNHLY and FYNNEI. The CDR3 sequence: CANPGQGVNYGYTF. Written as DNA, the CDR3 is TGTGCCAACCCGGGACAGGGAGTTAACTATGGCTACACCTTC.

CDR3 amino acids: CASSKEGRGPGTEAFF. CDR3 DNA: TGTGCCAGCAGCAAAGAGGGGAGGGGCCCCGGGACTGAAGCTTTCTTT. This rearrangement joins TRBV21-1 to TRBJ1-1. TRBV21-1 is a pseudogene locus. The CDR3 consists of 16 residues.

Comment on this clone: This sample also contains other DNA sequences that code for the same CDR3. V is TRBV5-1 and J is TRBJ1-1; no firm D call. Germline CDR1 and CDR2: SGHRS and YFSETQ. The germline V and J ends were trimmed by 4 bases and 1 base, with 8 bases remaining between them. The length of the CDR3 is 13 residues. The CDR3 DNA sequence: TGCGCCAGCAGCCTGGCCGGGAACACTGAAGCTTTCTTT. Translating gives CASSLAGNTEAFF.

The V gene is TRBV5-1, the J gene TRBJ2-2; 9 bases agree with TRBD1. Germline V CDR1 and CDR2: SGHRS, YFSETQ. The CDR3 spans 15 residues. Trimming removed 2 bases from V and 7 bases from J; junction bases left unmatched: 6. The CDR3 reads CASSLSGTGHGELFF. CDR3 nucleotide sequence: TGCGCCAGCAGCTTATCCGGGACAGGGCACGGGGAGCTGTTTTTT. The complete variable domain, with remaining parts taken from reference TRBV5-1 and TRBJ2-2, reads KAGVTQTPRYLIKTRGQQVTLSCSPISGHRSVSWYQQTPGQGLQFLFEYFSETQRNKGNFPGRFSGRQFSNSRSEMNVSTLELGDSALYLCASSLSGTGHGELFFGEGSRLTVL.

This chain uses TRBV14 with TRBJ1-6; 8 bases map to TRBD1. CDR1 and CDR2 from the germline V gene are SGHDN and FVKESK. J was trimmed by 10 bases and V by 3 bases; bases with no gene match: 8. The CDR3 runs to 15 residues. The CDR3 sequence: CASSQGQGAGSPLHF. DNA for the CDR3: TGTGCCAGCAGCCAGGGGCAGGGGGCAGGCTCACCCCTCCACTTT.

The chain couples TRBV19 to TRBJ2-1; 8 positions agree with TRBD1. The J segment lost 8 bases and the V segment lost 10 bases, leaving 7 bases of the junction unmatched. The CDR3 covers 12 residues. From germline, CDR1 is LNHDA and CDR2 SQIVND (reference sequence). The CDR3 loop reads CATRTGRDEQFF. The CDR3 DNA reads TGTGCCACCAGGACAGGGCGGGATGAGCAGTTCTTC.